A few counts support the clone carrying this TCR beta chain. Time point denoted: sample taken at primary tumor resection. The donors were 65 to 85 patients with non-small cell lung cancer that was early-stage and untreated. Without sorting, whole RNA was sequenced from tumor, nontumor lung or frozen PBMC. The sample comes from a study of spatial heterogeneity in lung cancer. TCRdb reprocessed the 5' RACE reads via MiXCR and lists one record per CDR3 protein. This table holds roughly 39,000 distinct CDR3 sequences, approximately 6.2% found once. This CDR3 has 13 amino acids. Germline CDR1 reads MGHDK; CDR2 reads SYGVNS. The V and J ends lost 4 bases and 8 bases respectively, with 15 bases between them.

Sequences were derived from PBMCs, sampled at surgery. The chain combines TRBV25-1 with TRBJ2-7, with D perhaps matching TRBD1 (6 bases). This clonotype was obtained from a female donor with early-stage non-small cell lung cancer. Written as DNA, the CDR3 is TGTGCCAGCAGTGCCACGATACAGGGAAAGCAGTACTTC. Translating gives CASSATIQGKQYF.